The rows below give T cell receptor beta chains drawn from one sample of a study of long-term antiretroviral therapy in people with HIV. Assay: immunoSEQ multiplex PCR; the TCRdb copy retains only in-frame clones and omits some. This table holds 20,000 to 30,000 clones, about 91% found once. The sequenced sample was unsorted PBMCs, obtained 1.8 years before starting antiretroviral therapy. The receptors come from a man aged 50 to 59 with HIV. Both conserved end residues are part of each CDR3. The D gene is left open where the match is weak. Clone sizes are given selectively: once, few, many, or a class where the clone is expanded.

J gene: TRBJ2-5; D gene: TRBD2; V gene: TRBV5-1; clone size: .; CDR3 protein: CASSLPSGRGETQYF; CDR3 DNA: TGCGCCAGCAGCTTGCCTAGCGGGAGAGGTGAGACCCAGTACTTC
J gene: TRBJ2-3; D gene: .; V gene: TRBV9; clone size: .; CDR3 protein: CASSRSGDTQYF; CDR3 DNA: TGTGCCAGCAGCCGTAGTGGAGATACGCAGTATTTT
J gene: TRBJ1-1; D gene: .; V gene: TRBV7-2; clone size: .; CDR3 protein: CASSLGYGTEAFF; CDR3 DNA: TGTGCCAGCAGCTTGGGGTATGGCACTGAAGCTTTCTTT
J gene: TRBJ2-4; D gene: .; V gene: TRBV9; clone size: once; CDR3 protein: CASSAVGDRDIQYF; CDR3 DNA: TGTGCCAGCAGCGCCGTGGGTGATAGGGACATTCAGTACTTC
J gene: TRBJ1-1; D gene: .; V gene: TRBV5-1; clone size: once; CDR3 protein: CASSLEGRETEAFF; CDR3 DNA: TGCGCCAGCAGCTTGGAAGGTCGGGAGACTGAAGCTTTCTTT
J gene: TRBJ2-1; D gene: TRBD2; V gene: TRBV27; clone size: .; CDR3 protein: CASRTGLAPYNEQFF; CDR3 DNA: TGTGCCAGCAGAACGGGACTAGCGCCCTACAATGAGCAGTTCTTC
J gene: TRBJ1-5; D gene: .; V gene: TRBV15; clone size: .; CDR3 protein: CATKDSGGSYSNQPQHF; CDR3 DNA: TGTGCCACCAAGGACAGCGGGGGATCCTATAGCAATCAGCCCCAGCATTTT
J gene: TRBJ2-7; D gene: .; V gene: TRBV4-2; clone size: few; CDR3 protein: CASSLNRVGYEQYF; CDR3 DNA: TGTGCCAGCAGCTTAAACAGGGTTGGCTACGAGCAGTACTTC
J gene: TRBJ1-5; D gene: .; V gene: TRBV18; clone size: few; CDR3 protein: CASSPPNQPQHF; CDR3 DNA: TGTGCCAGCTCACCTCCTAATCAGCCCCAGCATTTT
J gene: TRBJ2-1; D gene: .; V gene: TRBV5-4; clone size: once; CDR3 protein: CASSLDGRNEQFF; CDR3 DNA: TGTGCCAGCAGCTTGGACGGACGGAATGAGCAGTTCTTC
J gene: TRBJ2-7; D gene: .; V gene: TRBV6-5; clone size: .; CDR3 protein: CASTSPGSSYEQYF; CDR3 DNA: TGTGCCAGCACCTCACCGGGGTCTTCCTACGAGCAGTACTTC
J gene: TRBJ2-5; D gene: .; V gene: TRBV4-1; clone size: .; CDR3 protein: CASSQGQNQETQYF; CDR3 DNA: TGCGCCAGCAGCCAAGGACAGAACCAAGAGACCCAGTACTTC
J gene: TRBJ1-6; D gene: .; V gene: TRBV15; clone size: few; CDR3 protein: CATSRDWVLNSPLHF; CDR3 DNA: TGTGCCACCAGCAGAGATTGGGTTTTGAATTCACCCCTCCACTTT
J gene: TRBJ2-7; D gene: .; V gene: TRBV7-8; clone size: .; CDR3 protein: CASSPRGSGEQYF; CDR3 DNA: TGTGCCAGCAGCCCCCGGGGTAGTGGCGAGCAGTACTTC
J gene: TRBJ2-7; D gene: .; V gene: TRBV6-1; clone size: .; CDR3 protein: CASSEMTAGTSYEQYF; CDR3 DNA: TGTGCCAGCAGTGAAATGACGGCAGGGACCTCCTACGAGCAGTACTTC
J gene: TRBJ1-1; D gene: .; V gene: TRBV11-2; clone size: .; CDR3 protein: CASSFDPSATEAFF; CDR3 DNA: TGTGCCAGCAGCTTTGACCCCTCGGCCACTGAAGCTTTCTTT
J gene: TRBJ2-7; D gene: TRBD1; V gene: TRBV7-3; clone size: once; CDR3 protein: CASSPGQDAYEQYF; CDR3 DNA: TGTGCCAGCAGCCCCGGACAGGATGCCTACGAGCAGTACTTC
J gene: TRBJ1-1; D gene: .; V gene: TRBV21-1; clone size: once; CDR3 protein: CASSKALSSQERVTEAFF; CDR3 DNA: TGTGCCAGCAGCAAAGCGCTGAGTTCACAGGAGAGGGTAACTGAAGCTTTCTTT
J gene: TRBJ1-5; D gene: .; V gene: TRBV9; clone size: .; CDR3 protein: CASSVLQFPAHQPQHF; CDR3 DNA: TGTGCCAGCAGCGTTCTGCAGTTTCCTGCCCATCAGCCCCAGCATTTT
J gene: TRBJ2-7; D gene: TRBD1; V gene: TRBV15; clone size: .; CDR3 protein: CATSRGTGYEQYF; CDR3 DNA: TGTGCCACCAGCCGCGGGACAGGGTACGAGCAGTACTTC
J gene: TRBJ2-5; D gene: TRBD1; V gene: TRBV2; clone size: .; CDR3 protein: CASGQAYQETQYF; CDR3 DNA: TGTGCCAGCGGACAGGCCTACCAAGAGACCCAGTACTTC
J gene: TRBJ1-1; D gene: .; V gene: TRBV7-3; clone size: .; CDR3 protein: CASSAQGFDTEAFF; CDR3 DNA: TGTGCCAGCAGCGCACAGGGTTTCGACACTGAAGCTTTCTTT
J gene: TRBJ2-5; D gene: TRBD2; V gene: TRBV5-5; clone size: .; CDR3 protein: CASSLFVAGEGETQYF; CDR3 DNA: TGTGCCAGCAGCTTGTTCGTAGCGGGGGAGGGAGAGACCCAGTACTTC
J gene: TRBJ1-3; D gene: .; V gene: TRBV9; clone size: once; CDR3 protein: CASSVGRAGNTIYF; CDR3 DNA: TGTGCCAGCAGCGTAGGCAGGGCTGGAAACACCATATATTTT
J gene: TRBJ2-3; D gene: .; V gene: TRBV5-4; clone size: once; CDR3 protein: CASSLDRISDGTDTQYF; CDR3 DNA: TGTGCCAGCAGCTTGGATCGGATTAGCGACGGCACAGATACGCAGTATTTT
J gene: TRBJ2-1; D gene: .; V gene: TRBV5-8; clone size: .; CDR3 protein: CASSSSHNEQFF; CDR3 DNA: TGTGCCAGCAGCTCTAGTCATAATGAGCAGTTCTTC
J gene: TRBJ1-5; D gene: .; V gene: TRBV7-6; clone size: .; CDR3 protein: CASSLSQGLNQPQHF; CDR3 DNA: TGTGCCAGCAGCTTATCTCAGGGCCTCAATCAGCCCCAGCATTTT
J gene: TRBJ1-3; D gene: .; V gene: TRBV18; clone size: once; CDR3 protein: CASSPLSGTLSGNTIYF; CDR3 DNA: TGTGCCAGCTCACCATTAAGTGGGACACTCTCTGGAAACACCATATATTTT
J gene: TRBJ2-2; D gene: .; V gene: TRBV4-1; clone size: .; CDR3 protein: CASSQVISGFRNTGELFF; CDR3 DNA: TGCGCCAGCAGCCAAGTGATCTCGGGCTTCAGGAACACCGGGGAGCTGTTTTTT
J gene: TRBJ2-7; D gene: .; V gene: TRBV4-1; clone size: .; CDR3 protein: CASSQDPGAMGYEQYF; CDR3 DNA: TGCGCCAGCAGCCAAGATCCGGGGGCAATGGGATACGAGCAGTACTTC
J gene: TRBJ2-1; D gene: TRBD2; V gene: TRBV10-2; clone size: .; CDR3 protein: CASSGREGLYNEQFF; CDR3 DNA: TGCGCCAGCAGTGGACGGGAGGGCCTCTACAATGAGCAGTTCTTC
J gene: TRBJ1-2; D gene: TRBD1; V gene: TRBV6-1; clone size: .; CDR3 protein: CASQNRDRTYYGYTF; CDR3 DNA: TGTGCCAGCCAGAACCGGGACAGAACCTACTATGGCTACACCTTC
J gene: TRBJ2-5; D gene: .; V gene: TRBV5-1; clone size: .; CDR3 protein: CASSAGPGETQYF; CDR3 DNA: TGCGCCAGCAGCGCGGGGCCCGGAGAGACCCAGTACTTC
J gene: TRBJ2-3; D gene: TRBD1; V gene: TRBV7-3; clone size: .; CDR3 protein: CASSRGDRGLADTQYF; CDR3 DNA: TGTGCCAGCAGCCGAGGGGACAGGGGGCTCGCAGATACGCAGTATTTT
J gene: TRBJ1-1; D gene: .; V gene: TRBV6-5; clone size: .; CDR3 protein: CASRSTMNTEAFF; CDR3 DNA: TGTGCCAGCAGATCTACCATGAACACTGAAGCTTTCTTT
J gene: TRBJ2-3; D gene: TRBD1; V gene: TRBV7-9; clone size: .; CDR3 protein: CASNTRGQYTDTQYF; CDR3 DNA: TGTGCCAGCAACACCAGGGGGCAATACACAGATACGCAGTATTTT
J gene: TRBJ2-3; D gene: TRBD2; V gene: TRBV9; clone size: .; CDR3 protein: CASSAGLAGSTDTQYF; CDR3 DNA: TGTGCCAGCAGCGCCGGACTAGCGGGAAGCACAGATACGCAGTATTTT
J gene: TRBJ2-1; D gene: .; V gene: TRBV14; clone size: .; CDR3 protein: CASSQWGLYNEQFF; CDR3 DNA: TGTGCCAGCAGCCAATGGGGGCTGTACAATGAGCAGTTCTTC
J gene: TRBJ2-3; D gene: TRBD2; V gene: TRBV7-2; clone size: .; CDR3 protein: CASSRGGLAGVPDTQYF; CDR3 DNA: TGTGCCAGCAGCCGCGGGGGACTAGCGGGGGTCCCAGATACGCAGTATTTT
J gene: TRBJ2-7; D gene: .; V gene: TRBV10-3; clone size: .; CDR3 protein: CAIRPVVESSYEQYF; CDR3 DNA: TGTGCCATCAGACCAGTTGTGGAGTCTTCCTACGAGCAGTACTTC
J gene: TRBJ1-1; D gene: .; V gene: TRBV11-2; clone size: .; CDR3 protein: CASSLDQRAISTEAFF; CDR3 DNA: TGTGCCAGCAGCTTAGATCAAAGGGCAATAAGCACTGAAGCTTTCTTT
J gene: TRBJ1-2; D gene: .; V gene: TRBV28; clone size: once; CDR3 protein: CASRAVNYGYTF; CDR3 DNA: TGTGCCAGCAGGGCGGTAAACTATGGCTACACCTTC
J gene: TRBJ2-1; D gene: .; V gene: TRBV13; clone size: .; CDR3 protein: CASSLVRGNEQFF; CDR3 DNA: TGTGCCAGCAGCTTAGTCCGCGGCAATGAGCAGTTCTTC
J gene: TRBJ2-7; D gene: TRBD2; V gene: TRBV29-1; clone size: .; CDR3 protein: CSVETSGRAEQYF; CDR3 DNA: TGCAGCGTAGAAACTAGCGGGAGGGCCGAGCAGTACTTC
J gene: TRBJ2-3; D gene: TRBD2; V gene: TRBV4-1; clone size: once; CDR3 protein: CASSYSGVLTDTQYF; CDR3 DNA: TGCGCCAGCAGCTATAGCGGGGTATTAACAGATACGCAGTATTTT
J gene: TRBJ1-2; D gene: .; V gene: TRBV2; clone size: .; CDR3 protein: CASSPLNYGYTF; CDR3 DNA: TGTGCCAGCAGTCCTTTAAACTATGGCTACACCTTC
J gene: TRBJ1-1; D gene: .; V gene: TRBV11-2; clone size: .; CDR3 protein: CASSLDGSGTEAFF; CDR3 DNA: TGTGCCAGCAGCTTAGATGGCTCCGGGACTGAAGCTTTCTTT